A single sample is the source of the 27 T cell receptor beta chains below, sequenced in a study of blood T cell repertoires in COVID-19 (dated by TCRdb to the early 2020s). The library came from the immunoSEQ multiplex PCR assay. The clones in this table, taken by TCRdb from immuneACCESS, are in-frame only. Not every clone is retained; where verified, under half of the shortfall comes from an unresolved V gene, and the cause of the rest is unknown. This sample is represented by about 120,000 clones; over 75% of them were singletons. Together, the top ten hold roughly 1.2% of the sample. Sequenced material: peripheral blood. The receptors come from a woman of 80 years or more with acute or convalescent COVID-19.

This chain connects TRBV29-1 to TRBJ1-1, with D hard to call. The CDR3 is 12 amino acids. The V gene's germline CDR1 is SQVTM and CDR2 ANQGSEA. V was pared by 2 bases and J by 1 base, with 5 bases between. CDR3: CSVEPGNTEAFF. The CDR3, as DNA: TGCAGCGTTGAACCGGGGAACACTGAAGCTTTCTTT.

The rearrangement links TRBV21-1 to TRBJ2-3; the D call TRBD1 from the table was never checked on the DNA. TRBV21-1 is annotated as a pseudogene. The CDR3 contains 18 residues. The chain's CDR3 is CASSFRQGKTADTDTQYF. CDR3 nucleotides: TGTGCCAGCAGCTTCCGACAGGGGAAGACGGCGGACACAGATACGCAGTATTTT.

The chain recombines TRBV2 with TRBJ1-1, with D possibly being TRBD1 (5 bases). V was pared by 5 bases and J by 10 bases, with 14 bases between. Per the germline V gene, CDR1 is SNHLY and CDR2 is FYNNEI. There are 12 residues in the CDR3. In DNA form, the CDR3 reads TGTGCCAGCAGTCAAGGGGTTGGCGGAGCTTTCTTT. Translated: CASSQGVGGAFF.

The rearrangement joins TRBV2 to TRBJ2-2; D possibly corresponds to TRBD1 (7 bases). Germline V gene data show CDR1 as SNHLY and CDR2 as FYNNEI. The CDR3 contains 12 residues. Trimming took 8 bases from V and 6 from J, leaving 10 bases between them. The CDR3 region is CASDREAGELFF. DNA for the CDR3: TGTGCCAGCGACAGGGAGGCCGGGGAGCTGTTTTTT.

This clone has only one observation. The chain carries TRBV9 and TRBJ2-5; TRBD2 matches 7 bases. V was clipped by 0 bases and J by 5 bases; unmatched bases: 7. Germline assignment: CDR1 SGDLS and CDR2 YYNGEE. CDR3 length equals 15 residues. The CDR3 reads CASSVGSGREETQYF. CDR3 nucleotides: TGTGCCAGCAGCGTAGGGAGCGGGCGGGAGGAGACCCAGTACTTC.

This chain connects TRBV24-1 to TRBJ2-1, with 10 bases matching TRBD1. Germline V gene data show CDR1 as KGHDR and CDR2 as SFDVKD. The CDR3 is 16 amino acids. The V gene end was trimmed by 4 bases and the J gene end by 7 bases; junction bases not matched to a gene: 9. Written as DNA, the CDR3 is TGTGCCACCAGTGACCCCGGACAGGGGGGGCGGAATGAGCAGTTCTTC. Its protein product is CATSDPGQGGRNEQFF.

The rearrangement links TRBV2 to TRBJ2-2; 8 nucleotides line up with TRBD1. V lost 6 bases to trimming and J lost 1 base; unmatched junction nucleotides: 4. The CDR3 totals 15 residues. CDR1 and CDR2 from the germline V gene are SNHLY and FYNNEI. CDR3 bases: TGTGCCAGCAGGGTAGACAGGGGGAACACCGGGGAGCTGTTTTTT. As protein: CASRVDRGNTGELFF.

The rearrangement uses TRBV25-1 and TRBJ2-7; 7 bases align to TRBD1. Germline V lookup: CDR1 MGHDK, CDR2 SYGVNS. The length of the CDR3 is 13 residues. V trimming: 6 bases; J trimming: 7 bases; junction bases outside the gene matches: 9. The CDR3 coding sequence is TGTGCCAGCAGCAAGACAGGGACGGGAGAGCAGTACTTC. Translating it yields CASSKTGTGEQYF.

The rearrangement links TRBV4-3 to TRBJ1-1, with D unclear. Germline CDR1 and CDR2: LGHNA and YSLEER. Trimming cost V 4 bases and J 3 bases, with 9 bases left between them. The CDR3 contains 13 residues. Here the CDR3 DNA reads TGCGCCAGCAGCCTGGCGGGATACACTGAAGCTTTCTTT. Translating it yields CASSLAGYTEAFF.

The chain couples TRBV3-1 (or the pseudogene TRBV3-2) to TRBJ2-3; a possible D gene is TRBD2 (5 bases). With 1 base removed from V and 8 bases from J, the gap between germline ends came to 7 bases. Germline V gene data show CDR1 as LGHDT and CDR2 as YNNKEL (reference sequence). The CDR3 runs 12 residues. DNA of the CDR3: TGTGCCAGCAGCCAAGTAGAGGGTACGCAGTATTTT. Residues: CASSQVEGTQYF.

This clone was recorded a few times. The CDR3 is CASSQAQGVFYEQYF. The DNA of the CDR3 is TGTGCCAGCAGCCAAGCACAGGGAGTCTTCTACGAGCAGTACTTC. V and J are TRBV4-2 and TRBJ2-7; maybe TRBD1 (6 bases). The CDR3 contains 15 residues. Germline V CDR1 and CDR2: LGHNA, YNFKEQ. Trimming removed 1 base from V and 3 bases from J, with 13 bases in between.

CDR3 protein: CASSSRQVLGGNTIYF. The CDR3, as DNA: TGTGCCAGCAGCTCTCGACAGGTCTTAGGCGGAAACACCATATATTTT. J is TRBJ1-3 and V is TRBV7-8; tentatively, D is TRBD1 (6 bases). Germline V gives CDR1 SGHVS, CDR2 FQNEAQ. Trimming took 4 bases from V and 4 from J, leaving 17 bases between them. The CDR3 runs to 16 residues.

V usage is TRBV3-1 (or the pseudogene TRBV3-2) and J usage is TRBJ1-3, with a possible D match to TRBD1 (6 bases). Looked up from germline, CDR1 is LGHDT and CDR2 is YNNKEL (reference sequence). Trimming left V 2 bases short and J 0 bases short, with 14 bases between. The CDR3 contains 17 residues. The CDR3 protein is CASSQLGGRDSGNTIYF. DNA for the CDR3: TGTGCCAGCAGCCAATTGGGGGGGCGCGACTCTGGAAACACCATATATTTT.

This clone was recorded once. This rearrangement joins TRBV28 to TRBJ2-1, with D perhaps matching TRBD2 (6 bases). Trimming removed 0 bases at V and 0 bases at J, with 9 bases between. Germline CDR1 MDHEN, CDR2 SYDVKM. The CDR3 has 16 amino acids. The CDR3: CASSLWDGSSYNEQFF. The CDR3 DNA reads as TGTGCCAGCAGTTTATGGGACGGGAGCTCCTACAATGAGCAGTTCTTC.

V is TRBV28 and J is TRBJ1-2, with 9 nucleotides matching TRBD1. Germline trimming cut 2 bases from V and 7 bases from J; bases unmatched to any gene: 8. CDR1 is MDHEN and CDR2 is SYDVKM in the germline V gene. The CDR3 runs to 15 residues. CDR3 sequence (DNA): TGTGCCAGCAGTTTAGCCTACAGGGGGCAATCTGGCTACACCTTC. Encoded protein: CASSLAYRGQSGYTF.

The genes are TRBV6-2 or TRBV6-3 and TRBJ1-4; the D is unclear. V lost 5 bases to trimming and J lost 10 bases, with 8 bases between them. This CDR3 contains 11 residues. CDR1 and CDR2 (germline): MNHEY, SVGEGT. The CDR3 here is CASSKTSKLFF. CDR3 DNA: TGTGCCAGCAGTAAGACATCAAAACTGTTTTTT.

This clone was observed once. The chain uses TRBV5-1 and TRBJ1-4; 7 positions match TRBD1. This CDR3 spans 14 amino acids. Trimming removed 4 bases from V and 4 bases from J; junction bases left unmatched: 4. Germline V gene data show CDR1 as SGHRS and CDR2 as YFSETQ. CDR3 amino acids: CASSTGQFNEKLFF. The CDR3 region has the DNA TGCGCCAGCAGCACGGGACAGTTTAATGAAAAACTGTTTTTT.

The chain combines TRBV9 with TRBJ2-3, with 11 bases lining up with TRBD1. J lost 0 bases, V lost 5 bases, and 2 bases had no gene match. The CDR3 is made up of 15 amino acids. Germline V gene sequence: CDR1 SGDLS, CDR2 YYNGEE. CDR3 in amino acids: CASRGQGASTDTQYF. The CDR3 bases are TGTGCCAGCAGAGGACAGGGGGCTAGCACAGATACGCAGTATTTT.

V is TRBV20-1 and J is TRBJ1-2, with D possibly being TRBD1 (5 bases). The germline gives CDR1 DFQATT, CDR2 SNEGSKA (reference sequence). This CDR3 has 15 residues. Trimming stripped 3 bases from V and 6 bases from J, with 20 bases between. The CDR3 region is CSASINAGNGDGYTF. As DNA, the CDR3 is TGCAGTGCTAGTATTAACGCAGGGAACGGAGATGGCTACACCTTC.

V is TRBV3-1 (or the pseudogene TRBV3-2) and J is TRBJ2-5; D unclear. V gave up 2 bases and J gave up 2 bases, with 9 bases separating them. Germline CDR1 is LGHDT and CDR2 is YNNKEL (reference sequence). This CDR3 has 14 amino acids. The CDR3 spells CASSQTISQETQYF. In DNA, the CDR3 is TGTGCCAGCAGCCAAACTATCAGTCAAGAGACCCAGTACTTC.

The CDR3 sequence is CASSFQDRQPQHF. CDR3 coding DNA: TGTGCCAGCAGCTTCCAGGATCGTCAGCCCCAGCATTTT. J is TRBJ1-5 and V is TRBV7-2; D remains ambiguous. CDR3 length: 13 residues. Looked up from germline, CDR1 is SGHTA and CDR2 is FQGNSA. V shed 3 bases and J shed 6 bases, with 9 bases lying between them. Using reference TRBV7-2 and TRBJ1-5 for the parts outside the CDR3, the full variable domain is GAGVSQSPSNKVTEKGKDVELRCDPISGHTALYWYRQSLGQGLEFLIYFQGNSAPDKSGLPSDRFSAERTGGSVSTLTIQRTQQEDSAVYLCASSFQDRQPQHFGDGTRLSIL.

V usage is TRBV5-1 and J usage is TRBJ2-5; 9 nucleotides align to TRBD1. Germline V gene data show CDR1 as SGHRS and CDR2 as YFSETQ. V dropped 7 bases and J dropped 4; count of bases not matched to a gene: 8. This CDR3 has 14 amino acids. The CDR3 sequence is CASSQQGARETQYF. The CDR3 DNA is TGCGCCAGCTCCCAACAGGGGGCCAGAGAGACCCAGTACTTC.

The chain carries TRBV19 and TRBJ1-5, with TRBD1 identical over 9 bases. The ends lost 2 bases at V and 3 bases at J; junction bases unmatched: 11. Germline V gives CDR1 LNHDA, CDR2 SQIVND (reference sequence). The CDR3 is made up of 18 amino acids. In DNA form, the CDR3 reads TGTGCCAGTAGTATACTACAGGGGGCGCGTGGGAACAATCAGCCCCAGCATTTT. Translation gives CASSILQGARGNNQPQHF.

The chain recombines TRBV7-2 with TRBJ1-2; the D is unclear. Germline CDR1 and CDR2: SGHTA and FQGNSA. With 7 bases removed from V and 8 bases from J, the gap between germline ends came to 17 bases. The CDR3 covers 13 residues. The CDR3 bases are TGTGCCAGCACCCTTCGGCGGGGAGGGGGCTACACCTTC. It codes for CASTLRRGGGYTF.

The chain couples TRBV27 to TRBJ2-4, with TRBD1 as a possible D gene (6 bases). In germline, CDR1 is MNHEY, CDR2 SMNVEV (reference sequence). Trimming shortened V by 5 bases and J by 1 base, and 15 bases separated the two germline ends. The CDR3 has 16 amino acids. Here the CDR3 DNA reads TGTGCCAGCAGTGGACGGACAGTTTCGGCCAAAAACATTCAGTACTTC. It specifies CASSGRTVSAKNIQYF.

The CDR3 protein is CASSLAGTTADTQYF. CDR3 nucleotides: TGTGCCAGCAGCTTGGCCGGGACTACAGCAGATACGCAGTATTTT. This sequence joins TRBV5-4 and TRBJ2-3, with 7 bases matching TRBD2. Germline lookup yields CDR1 SGHNT and CDR2 YYREEE (reference sequence). The CDR3 runs 15 residues. V was clipped by 0 bases and J by 4 bases; unmatched bases: 5.

The gene calls are TRBV4-3 and TRBJ1-2; TRBD1 matches at 8 bases. The junction had 7 bases not matched to a gene; V was cut back by 0 bases and J by 4 bases. The CDR3 is 16 residues long. Germline assignment: CDR1 LGHNA and CDR2 YSLEER. The DNA of the CDR3 is TGCGCCAGCAGCCAAGAACTCCCCGGGACAGGCTATGGCTACACCTTC. Its protein product is CASSQELPGTGYGYTF.